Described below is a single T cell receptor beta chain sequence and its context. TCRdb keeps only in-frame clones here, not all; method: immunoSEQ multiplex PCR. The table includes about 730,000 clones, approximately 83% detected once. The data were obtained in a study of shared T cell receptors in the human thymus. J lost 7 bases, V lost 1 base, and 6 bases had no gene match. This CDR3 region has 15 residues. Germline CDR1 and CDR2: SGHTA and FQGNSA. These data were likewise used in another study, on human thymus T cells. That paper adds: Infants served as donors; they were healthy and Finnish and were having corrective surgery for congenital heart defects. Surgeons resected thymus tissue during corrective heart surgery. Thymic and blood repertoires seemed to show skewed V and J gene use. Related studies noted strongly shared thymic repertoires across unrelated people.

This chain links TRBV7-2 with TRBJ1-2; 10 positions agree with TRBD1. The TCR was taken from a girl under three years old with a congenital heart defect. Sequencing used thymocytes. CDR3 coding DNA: TGTGCCAGCAGCTTAGGTGGGACAGGGGTGTTTGGCTACACCTTC. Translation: CASSLGGTGVFGYTF.